This T cell receptor beta chain is from a study of cytomegalovirus exposure and HLA in healthy donors. This clone occurred a few times. Its antigen is undetermined. Overall study results and limits: About 87% or about 30% of the time was how often most TCR beta V segments were productive, according to an earlier analysis. The later analysis indicated that the majority of CMV-associated TCR beta chains appeared HLA-restricted. Across donors, sequencing depth was assumed by presence/absence analyses to be roughly uniform.

PCR amplification relied on 60 Vbeta primers (plus 13 Jbeta primers). Sequenced by immunoSEQ multiplex PCR; TCRdb stores in-frame clones only, minus some. The table has under 200,000 clones, more than 65% seen once. CDR3 size: 15 residues. Looked up from germline, CDR1 is MDHEN and CDR2 is SYDVKM. Trimming took 3 bases from V and 6 from J; bases not matched to a gene: 9. The sequenced sample was PBMCs. This sequence originates from a woman aged 45-59 years in good health and CMV-seronegative. V gene TRBV28 combines with J gene TRBJ2-5, with 8 bases lining up with TRBD1. CDR3: CASSFRDRPRKTQYF. CDR3 nucleotide sequence: TGTGCCAGCAGTTTTAGGGACAGGCCGCGGAAGACCCAGTACTTC.